A single sample is the source of the 25 T cell receptor beta chains below, sequenced in a study of OX40 agonist ivuxolimab in advanced cancers. The data were produced by immunoSEQ multiplex PCR, yet TCRdb's version contains in-frame clones alone and is incomplete. The table has tens of thousands of clones, roughly 83% seen once. This specimen was CD4+ or CD8+ T cells sorted from blood, taken in a trial of the OX40 agonist ivuxolimab. The receptors derive from an adult with an advanced solid tumor such as melanoma, head and neck, liver or kidney cancer.

This clone was seen once. This rearrangement joins TRBV19 to TRBJ1-4; TRBD1 might be the D (5 bases). The CDR3 covers 14 residues. The germline V gene encodes CDR1 LNHDA and CDR2 SQIVND (reference sequence). Trimming pared 8 bases from V and 7 bases from J, leaving 17 bases between. This chain's CDR3 is CASGGIRAVEKLFF. The DNA of the CDR3 is TGTGCCAGTGGGGGGATAAGGGCGGTTGAAAAACTGTTTTTT.

This chain links TRBV5-1 with TRBJ1-2, with D perhaps matching TRBD1 (5 bases). The CDR3 covers 13 residues. Deletions cut 4 bases from V and 9 bases from J, with 16 bases between. Germline CDR1 SGHRS, CDR2 YFSETQ. The CDR3 DNA is TGCGCCAGCAGCCCAGGAGGGGTCGTTCGCTACACCTTC. Protein: CASSPGGVVRYTF.

This clone was counted once. CDR3: CASSDNKGNYGYTF. CDR3 coding DNA: TGCGCCAGCAGCGACAACAAGGGTAACTATGGCTACACCTTC. This chain links TRBV5-1 with TRBJ1-2, with D unresolved. Deletions cut 4 bases from V and 1 base from J, with 11 bases between. This CDR3 is 14 amino acids long. Per the germline V gene, CDR1 is SGHRS and CDR2 is YFSETQ.

This clone was seen a handful of times. The V gene is TRBV6-1, the J gene TRBJ1-6; no reliable D call. V was trimmed by 3 bases and J by 7 bases, leaving 10 bases between them. Per the germline V gene, CDR1 is MNHNS and CDR2 is SASEGT. This CDR3 is built from 14 residues. The CDR3 sequence: CASSDGRKNSPLHF. The CDR3 DNA is TGTGCCAGCAGTGATGGCAGGAAAAATTCACCCCTCCACTTT.

The gene calls are TRBV5-1 and TRBJ2-1; 7 nucleotides match TRBD2. The CDR3 runs to 14 residues. V trimming: 5 bases; J trimming: 4 bases; junction bases outside the gene matches: 6. From germline, CDR1 is SGHRS and CDR2 YFSETQ. CDR3 region: CASSNGGGYNEQFF. CDR3 sequence (DNA): TGCGCCAGCAGTAACGGGGGAGGGTACAATGAGCAGTTCTTC.

This clone was seen a few times. The V gene is TRBV2, the J gene TRBJ2-3, with a tentative D call TRBD1 (5 bases). Trimming removed 9 bases from V and 2 bases from J, with 15 bases in between. This CDR3 is built from 14 residues. CDR1 is SNHLY and CDR2 is FYNNEI in the germline V gene. The CDR3 nucleotides are TGTGCCAGTCAGATGATAGGGGTCACAGATACGCAGTATTTT. Residues: CASQMIGVTDTQYF.

This chain uses TRBV10-1 with TRBJ2-5; TRBD2 matches 9 bases. Germline values: CDR1 WNHNN, CDR2 SYGVQD (reference sequence). CDR3 length: 15 amino acids. V dropped 3 bases and J dropped 1; count of bases not matched to a gene: 3. CDR3 loop: CASSDRAGGQETQYF. CDR3 nucleotides: TGCGCCAGCAGTGATCGAGCGGGAGGCCAAGAGACCCAGTACTTC.

The chain joins TRBV19 to TRBJ1-1; D gene unclear. Germline V gene data show CDR1 as LNHDA and CDR2 as SQIVND (reference sequence). The CDR3 runs to 14 residues. Trimming stripped 1 base from V and 2 bases from J, with 8 bases between. The CDR3 sequence is CASSIVPENTEAFF. For the CDR3, the DNA is TGTGCCAGTAGTATAGTGCCTGAAAACACTGAAGCTTTCTTT.

This clone has a handful of counts. V usage is TRBV6-5 and J usage is TRBJ1-1; TRBD1 is a possible D gene (6 bases). Germline loops: CDR1 MNHEY, CDR2 SVGAGI. There are 15 residues in the CDR3. V lost 0 bases, J lost 10 bases, and 18 bases lay in between. The CDR3 sequence is CASSYSPGALVPAFF. The CDR3 DNA is TGTGCCAGCAGTTACTCTCCGGGGGCGCTTGTTCCAGCTTTCTTT.

This chain joins TRBV6-1 and TRBJ1-5; no firm D call. Germline lookup yields CDR1 MNHNS and CDR2 SASEGT. This CDR3 contains 15 residues. The V and J ends lost 7 bases and 1 base respectively, with 14 bases between them. CDR3 DNA sequence: TGTGCCAGCACGTATAGGGTGTCAAGCAATCAGCCCCAGCATTTT. Amino acid sequence: CASTYRVSSNQPQHF.

The chain joins TRBV7-2 to TRBJ2-5, with 11 bases fitting TRBD2. CDR3 length equals 17 residues. The germline CDR1 and CDR2 sequences are SGHTA and FQGNSA. Trimming at V came to 1 base and at J to 2 bases, leaving 6 bases not matched to a gene. DNA of the CDR3: TGTGCCAGCAGCTTAGTGGGACTAGCGGCAAATCAAGAGACCCAGTACTTC. This translates into CASSLVGLAANQETQYF.

The rearrangement uses TRBV10-2 and TRBJ2-7; 9 bases align to TRBD1. V dropped 8 bases and J dropped 2; count of bases not matched to a gene: 4. Per the germline V gene, CDR1 is WSHSY and CDR2 is SAAADI. The CDR3 totals 13 residues. DNA for the CDR3: TGCGCCAGCCGGGGACAGGGTCCCTACGAGCAGTACTTC. Translated, it gives CASRGQGPYEQYF.

V is TRBV29-1 and J is TRBJ1-5, with D unclear. The CDR3 runs to 18 residues. Per the germline V gene, CDR1 is SQVTM and CDR2 is ANQGSEA. The V end lost 6 bases, the J end lost 6 bases, and 30 bases lay between the germline ends. CDR3 in DNA: TGCAGCGTAGGTCTCTCCAGGCTCTTGGGTGGAGGGAGTCAGCCCCAGCATTTT. This codes for CSVGLSRLLGGGSQPQHF. The complete variable domain, with remaining parts taken from reference TRBV29-1 and TRBJ1-5, reads SAVISQKPSRDICQRGTSLTIQCQVDSQVTMMFWYRQQPGQSLTLIATANQGSEATYESGFVIDKFPISRPNLTFSTLTVSNMSPEDSSIYLCSVGLSRLLGGGSQPQHFGDGTRLSIL.

This chain joins TRBV11-2 and TRBJ1-4; possibly TRBD1 for D (6 bases). The CDR3 length is 16 residues. Trimming stripped 5 bases from V and 0 bases from J, with 13 bases between. The germline V gene has CDR1 SGHAT and CDR2 FQNNGV. CDR3 DNA sequence: TGTGCCAGCAGCCAGGGGATTATGGCAACTAATGAAAAACTGTTTTTT. Encoded protein: CASSQGIMATNEKLFF. The full variable domain, with the rest looked up from reference TRBV11-2 and TRBJ1-4, is EAGVAQSPRYKIIEKRQSVAFWCNPISGHATLYWYQQILGQGPKLLIQFQNNGVVDDSQLPKDRFSAERLKGVDSTLKIQPAKLEDSAVYLCASSQGIMATNEKLFFGSGTQLSVL.

The J gene is TRBJ2-7, the V gene TRBV25-1; 7 bases agree with TRBD1. Germline trimming cut 6 bases from V and 3 bases from J; bases unmatched to any gene: 8. The CDR3 runs 14 residues. Germline V gene sequence: CDR1 MGHDK, CDR2 SYGVNS. CDR3 amino acids: CASSEGWDSYEQYF. The DNA of the CDR3 is TGTGCCAGCAGCGAGGGGTGGGACAGCTACGAGCAGTACTTC.

This CDR3 reads CASSITSYNEQFF. CDR3 bases: TGCGCCAGCAGCATCACCTCATACAATGAGCAGTTCTTC. The chain uses TRBV5-1 and TRBJ2-1, with D unclear. Trimming left V 4 bases short and J 4 bases short, with 9 bases between. Germline V gene data show CDR1 as SGHRS and CDR2 as YFSETQ. The CDR3 loop spans 13 amino acids.

Concerning this clone itself: The limits of the CDR3 on the DNA are not certain, so only TCRdb's listed CDR3 is given. The gene calls are TRBV6-1 and TRBJ2-7. The germline V gene encodes CDR1 MNHNS and CDR2 SASEGT. The length of the CDR3 is 11 amino acids, counting both ends. The CDR3 loop reads CASSDFGTGNF.

The chain links TRBV9 to TRBJ1-2, with TRBD1 identical over 7 bases. The CDR3 is 14 residues long. CDR1 and CDR2 from the germline V gene are SGDLS and YYNGEE. J gave up 4 bases and V 4 bases, and 7 bases lay outside the gene matches. The CDR3 sequence is CASSYRDSSYGYTF. CDR3 in DNA: TGTGCCAGCAGCTATAGGGACAGCTCCTATGGCTACACCTTC.

This clone was seen only a few times. This rearrangement joins TRBV14 to TRBJ1-1; D may be TRBD1 (5 bases). CDR3 length: 13 amino acids. The germline V and J ends were trimmed by 4 bases and 4 bases, with 10 bases remaining between them. Germline CDR1 SGHDN, CDR2 FVKESK. The chain's CDR3 is CASSLGTTTEAFF. The CDR3 DNA sequence: TGTGCCAGCAGCCTAGGGACGACCACTGAAGCTTTCTTT.

The gene calls are TRBV25-1 and TRBJ1-4; D gene ambiguous. The germline gives CDR1 MGHDK, CDR2 SYGVNS. V shed 11 bases and J shed 2 bases, with 15 bases lying between them. CDR3 size: 14 residues. The CDR3 is CAGPIQATNEKLFF. DNA for the CDR3: TGTGCCGGGCCCATTCAGGCTACTAATGAAAAACTGTTTTTT.

The V gene is TRBV7-9, the J gene TRBJ1-1; tentatively, D is TRBD1 (5 bases). The CDR3 extends over 15 amino acids. The V end lost 5 bases, the J end lost 1 base, and 14 bases lay between the germline ends. The germline V gene has CDR1 SEHNR and CDR2 FQNEAQ (reference sequence). This CDR3 is CASSTTTQGNTEAFF. CDR3 nucleotides: TGTGCCAGCAGCACCACTACCCAGGGGAACACTGAAGCTTTCTTT.

The chain has TRBV7-2 and TRBJ2-7; 7 bases agree with TRBD2. The CDR3 length is 14 residues. V lost 7 bases and J lost 2; bases outside the gene matches: 8. Germline V gene sequence: CDR1 SGHTA, CDR2 FQGNSA. In DNA form, the CDR3 reads TGTGCCAGCACCCGGGGAGGGCCGACCTACGAGCAGTACTTC. Encoded protein: CASTRGGPTYEQYF.

This clone was detected once. This chain uses TRBV29-1 with TRBJ1-2; D gene unclear. V lost 5 bases to trimming and J lost 8 bases, with 21 bases between them. The length of the CDR3 is 14 residues. The germline CDR1 and CDR2 sequences are SQVTM and ANQGSEA. In DNA, the CDR3 is TGCAGCGTTCTACTGAGGGATGGTTTGGACGGCTACACCTTC. The encoded protein is CSVLLRDGLDGYTF. The whole variable domain, remainder taken from reference TRBV29-1 and TRBJ1-2, is SAVISQKPSRDICQRGTSLTIQCQVDSQVTMMFWYRQQPGQSLTLIATANQGSEATYESGFVIDKFPISRPNLTFSTLTVSNMSPEDSSIYLCSVLLRDGLDGYTFGSGTRLTVV.

This chain uses TRBV9 with TRBJ2-2; TRBD2 agrees at 8 bases. Germline V lookup: CDR1 SGDLS, CDR2 YYNGEE. The CDR3 spans 15 residues. V lost 2 bases, J lost 3 bases, and 3 bases stayed unmatched. The CDR3 nucleotides are TGTGCCAGCAGCGTCCACGGGAGGGACACCGGGGAGCTGTTTTTT. Protein sequence: CASSVHGRDTGELFF.

J is TRBJ1-2 and V is TRBV14, with 8 bases fitting TRBD1. This CDR3 spans 15 amino acids. CDR1 and CDR2 from the germline V gene are SGHDN and FVKESK. J was trimmed by 3 bases and V by 4 bases; bases with no gene match: 7. The DNA of the CDR3 is TGTGCCAGCAGCCTAGGGACAGGTGGAGACTATGGCTACACCTTC. Its translation: CASSLGTGGDYGYTF.